The entry below describes one T cell receptor beta chain. The sample comes from a study of blood T cell repertoires in COVID-19. Background on the study: The United States, Italy and Spain supplied acute and convalescent COVID-19 samples.

Under the authors' procedure: Estimates of nucleated cell counts were drawn from the amplification of reference gene primers. The protocol was immunoSEQ multiplex PCR, while the TCRdb copy is restricted to in-frame clones and leaves out a portion. Clone size and the V and J calls come from that table; the DNA yielded D and trimming. The data contain some 290,000 clones, more than 75% of them seen just once; the ten biggest clones take up roughly 2%. Participant reports of clinical history set cohort assignment. V was clipped by 3 bases and J by 1 base; unmatched bases: 8. The CDR3 is 16 residues long. Germline V gene lookup returns CDR1 DFQATT and CDR2 SNEGSKA (reference sequence).

Sequenced material: PBMCs or T cells enriched from blood (not recorded which). The origin of this receptor is a woman aged 40 to 50 with acute COVID-19. The chain is built from TRBV20-1 and TRBJ2-1; 8 nucleotides align to TRBD2. The CDR3 nucleotides are TGCAGTGCTAGTCGGCTAGCGGGCCCTTCCTACAATGAGCAGTTCTTC. The encoded protein is CSASRLAGPSYNEQFF.